Included here is one T cell receptor beta chain sequence, with context. The V gene's germline CDR1 is SEHNR and CDR2 FQNEAQ (reference sequence). The V and J ends lost 3 bases and 4 bases respectively, with 13 bases between them. The CDR3 consists of 16 residues. Sequencing used immunoSEQ multiplex PCR; TCRdb keeps in-frame clones, though not all of them. The table lists more than 13,000 clones, roughly 80% of them singletons. The data were taken from a study of PD-1 blockade in classical Hodgkin lymphoma. Brentuximab vedotin exposure varied, and every patient relapsed after autologous stem cell transplantation.

This sequence was found in a human donor with classical Hodgkin lymphoma. The chain couples TRBV7-9 to TRBJ1-6, with D unclear. Material: peripheral blood mononuclear cells (PBMCs), obtained before the second cycle of nivolumab. For the CDR3, the DNA is TGTGCCAGCAGCTTGGCGGCGGTAGAGTATAATTCACCCCTCCACTTT. Translated, it gives CASSLAAVEYNSPLHF.